What follows are 28 T cell receptor beta chains derived from one specimen sequenced in a study of identical twins. TCRdb recomputed calls from the 5' RACE reads with MiXCR, one row per CDR3 protein. The sample carries about 570,000 distinct CDR3 sequences, nearly 10% recorded once. The data were also submitted as part of a second study, on yellow fever vaccine responses in identical twins.

The source material was PBMCs. The receptors stem from a young woman in good health.

CDR3 bases: TGTGCCAGCGCAACCGAAAGCCTTAACACCGGGGAGCTGTTTTTT. This sequence encodes CASATESLNTGELFF. The rearrangement links TRBV6-1 to TRBJ2-2; D is ambiguous. The V end was cut by 8 bases, the J end by 2 bases, with 15 bases between. CDR3 length equals 15 residues. CDR1 is MNHNS, CDR2 SASEGT, per germline.

The gene calls are TRBV15 and TRBJ2-1; the match to TRBD2 covers 10 bases. In germline, CDR1 is LNHNV, CDR2 YYDKDF (reference sequence). The CDR3 is 16 amino acids. Germline trimming cut 2 bases from V and 8 bases from J; bases unmatched to any gene: 9. The CDR3 loop reads CATSRSFSGRRHEQFF. CDR3 nucleotide sequence: TGTGCCACCAGCAGATCCTTTAGCGGGAGGCGGCATGAGCAGTTCTTC.

This clonotype was picked up many times. The chain has TRBV28 and TRBJ2-2, with D possibly matching TRBD1 (6 bases). There are 15 residues in the CDR3. The ends were cut back, 2 bases at V and 5 bases at J, with 12 bases in the middle. Germline V gene sequence: CDR1 MDHEN, CDR2 SYDVKM. CDR3 nucleotide sequence: TGTGCCAGCAGTTTAATGGGGGCTGAAACCGGGGAGCTGTTTTTT. It codes for CASSLMGAETGELFF.

A remark on this clonotype: This is likely a read error, given that the CDR3 carries no conserved phenylalanine or tryptophan at its end. The rearrangement joins TRBV12-3 or TRBV12-4 to TRBJ2-7; D remains unclear. V gave up 6 bases and J gave up 5 bases, with 20 bases separating them. The CDR3 loop spans 15 amino acids. Here the CDR3 reads CASSWGTPGVHEQYY. DNA for the CDR3: TGTGCCAGCAGCTGGGGAACCCCGGGTGTCCACGAGCAGTACTAC.

This chain connects TRBV7-8 to TRBJ2-5; the match to TRBD2 covers 9 bases. The CDR3 extends over 17 amino acids. With V trimmed by 4 bases and J by 2 bases, 11 bases remained unmatched. Germline-derived CDR1 and CDR2 are SGHVS and FQNEAQ. The CDR3 DNA reads TGTGCCAGCAGCTCGCTTCGGGGCACTAGCGGGCAAGAGACCCAGTACTTC. This codes for CASSSLRGTSGQETQYF.

The table lists this clonotype with a few counts. This chain uses TRBV4-1 with TRBJ1-1; D not resolved. V lost 1 base, J lost 11 bases, and 11 bases lay in between. This CDR3 spans 12 amino acids. Germline lookup yields CDR1 MGHRA and CDR2 YSYEKL. CDR3 in amino acids: CASSQVGVRAFF. CDR3 bases: TGCGCCAGCAGCCAAGTCGGGGTTCGGGCTTTCTTT.

This clonotype was picked up many times. J is TRBJ1-1 and V is TRBV7-9; D unresolved. In germline, CDR1 is SEHNR, CDR2 FQNEAQ (reference sequence). V was cut by 5 bases and J by 1 base, with 8 bases left in between. This CDR3 spans 13 amino acids. The CDR3 nucleotides read TGTGCCAGCAGCCAAAGGAGGAACACTGAAGCTTTCTTT. Residues: CASSQRRNTEAFF.

This chain uses TRBV20-1 with TRBJ2-2, with D uncertain. Germline CDR1 reads DFQATT; CDR2 reads SNEGSKA (reference sequence). The V end lost 5 bases, the J end lost 4 bases, and 11 bases lay between the germline ends. The CDR3 runs to 13 residues. This CDR3 is CSASRRRTGELFF. CDR3 DNA sequence: TGCAGTGCTTCCCGACGACGCACCGGGGAGCTGTTTTTT.

This chain uses TRBV29-1 with TRBJ1-3; 8 bases match TRBD1. J gave up 0 bases and V 4 bases, and 5 bases lay outside the gene matches. CDR3 length: 15 residues. From germline, CDR1 is SQVTM and CDR2 ANQGSEA. CDR3 bases: TGCAGCGTTGGGACAGGGCCAAGCTCTGGAAACACCATATATTTT. Translating it yields CSVGTGPSSGNTIYF.

The V call is TRBV6-1, the J call TRBJ2-2; 7 bases agree with TRBD1. The CDR3 consists of 18 residues. CDR1 is MNHNS, CDR2 SASEGT, per germline. J gave up 2 bases and V 7 bases, and 16 bases lay outside the gene matches. As DNA, the CDR3 is TGTGCCAGCACCTTAACCGGGGCGGCAGGGGGAAACACCGGGGAGCTGTTTTTT. The encoded protein is CASTLTGAAGGNTGELFF.

This clonotype was recorded at least ten times. The V gene is TRBV6-1, the J gene TRBJ2-3; D is perhaps TRBD2 (5 bases). Trimming cost V 11 bases and J 0 bases, with 12 bases left between them. Germline V CDR1 and CDR2: MNHNS, SASEGT. There are 13 residues in the CDR3. CDR3 sequence: CAAGETSTDTQYF. The CDR3 bases are TGTGCCGCCGGGGAAACTAGCACAGATACGCAGTATTTT.

This clonotype was observed many times. The chain is built from TRBV7-2 and TRBJ2-4, with a weak D call TRBD2 (5 bases). The CDR3 is made up of 13 amino acids. The V and J ends lost 3 bases and 3 bases respectively, with 6 bases between them. The germline V gene encodes CDR1 SGHTA and CDR2 FQGNSA. Here the CDR3 DNA reads TGTGCCAGCAGCTTTCGGGGCAAAAACATTCAGTACTTC. Protein sequence: CASSFRGKNIQYF.

This clonotype showed up just a few times. V and J are TRBV27 and TRBJ2-3; 10 bases fit TRBD2. Trimming cost V 4 bases and J 2 bases; bases outside gene matches: 9. The CDR3 loop spans 17 amino acids. Germline V gene data show CDR1 as MNHEY and CDR2 as SMNVEV (reference sequence). The CDR3 region is CASSSPLGTSVTDTQYF. CDR3 bases: TGTGCCAGCAGTTCGCCCTTAGGGACTAGCGTCACAGATACGCAGTATTTT.

This clonotype has a count of ten or more. The V gene is TRBV29-1, the J gene TRBJ2-7; D is possibly TRBD1 (5 bases). The CDR3 runs 11 residues. Looked up from germline, CDR1 is SQVTM and CDR2 is ANQGSEA. With 2 bases removed from V and 12 bases from J, the gap between germline ends came to 14 bases. The CDR3 coding sequence is TGCAGCGTTGAAAAGGGCCAGGGCCGGTACTTC. It translates to CSVEKGQGRYF.

The DNA for the CDR3 is TGTGCCAGCGGGTCTACCGGGGGGATTTACGAGCAGTACTTC. Translating it yields CASGSTGGIYEQYF. V and J are TRBV27 and TRBJ2-7; TRBD2 agrees at 7 bases. The CDR3 consists of 14 residues. V dropped 8 bases and J dropped 4; count of bases not matched to a gene: 11. Germline V gene lookup returns CDR1 MNHEY and CDR2 SMNVEV (reference sequence).

This clonotype was observed at least ten times. The rearrangement links TRBV11-2 to TRBJ2-5, with D perhaps TRBD2 (6 bases). The CDR3 loop spans 16 amino acids. The V and J ends lost 1 base and 4 bases respectively, with 16 bases between them. The V gene's germline CDR1 is SGHAT and CDR2 FQNNGV. Written as DNA, the CDR3 is TGTGCCAGCAGCTTAGCAATGAGTTTGGGGGGAGAGACCCAGTACTTC. This codes for CASSLAMSLGGETQYF.

The V gene is TRBV27, the J gene TRBJ2-3; no reliable D call. The CDR3 contains 19 residues. V lost 6 bases and J lost 2, with 27 bases in between. Germline CDR1 is MNHEY and CDR2 is SMNVEV (reference sequence). The CDR3 protein is CASSPTPYQTRVNTDTQYF. The CDR3, as DNA: TGTGCCAGCAGCCCCACCCCATACCAAACGAGAGTTAACACAGATACGCAGTATTTT.

This clonotype was found many times. The chain has TRBV5-5 and TRBJ1-5; no reliable D call. CDR3 length equals 15 residues. Trimming stripped 4 bases from V and 4 bases from J, with 15 bases between. Germline loops: CDR1 SGHKS, CDR2 YYEKEE (reference sequence). The CDR3 bases are TGTGCCAGCAGCGAGATGGCGTTGGGGAATCAGCCCCAGCATTTT. Encoded protein: CASSEMALGNQPQHF.

This clonotype was detected only a few times. This chain uses TRBV20-1 with TRBJ2-1, with 11 bases lining up with TRBD1. The CDR3 loop spans 17 amino acids. With 0 bases clipped from V and 7 bases from J, the junction kept 11 bases outside the gene matches. From germline, CDR1 is DFQATT and CDR2 SNEGSKA (reference sequence). The CDR3 nucleotides read TGCAGTGCTAGAGATAGTAGCGGACAGGGGGCGTATAATGAGCAGTTCTTC. Amino acids: CSARDSSGQGAYNEQFF.

This clonotype was seen ten or more times. This rearrangement joins TRBV5-1 to TRBJ2-1; possible D gene TRBD2, 5 bases. V lost 1 base to trimming and J lost 1 base, with 12 bases between them. The CDR3 spans 16 residues. Germline assignment: CDR1 SGHRS and CDR2 YFSETQ. The DNA of the CDR3 is TGCGCCAGCAGCTTGTTACCGGGCGGGTCCTACAATGAGCAGTTCTTC. It specifies CASSLLPGGSYNEQFF. The variable domain in full, completed from reference TRBV5-1 and TRBJ2-1, reads KAGVTQTPRYLIKTRGQQVTLSCSPISGHRSVSWYQQTPGQGLQFLFEYFSETQRNKGNFPGRFSGRQFSNSRSEMNVSTLELGDSALYLCASSLLPGGSYNEQFFGPGTRLTVL.

In its sample, this clonotype was seen a few times. V is TRBV6-5 and J is TRBJ1-1; TRBD1 matches 9 bases. Germline V CDR1 and CDR2: MNHEY, SVGAGI. Trimming removed 5 bases from V and 3 bases from J; junction bases left unmatched: 10. The CDR3 covers 16 residues. The chain's CDR3 is CASSPTRDRGDTEAFF. The CDR3 nucleotides read TGTGCCAGCAGTCCTACCCGAGACAGGGGGGACACTGAAGCTTTCTTT.

This chain connects TRBV2 to TRBJ1-1; D remains unclear. Germline-derived CDR1 and CDR2 are SNHLY and FYNNEI. The CDR3 is 10 amino acids. With 4 bases removed from V and 11 bases from J, the gap between germline ends came to 8 bases. DNA for the CDR3: TGTGCCAGCAGTGGACAAAGGGCTTTCTTT. This gives the protein CASSGQRAFF. Based on the CDR3 plus reference TRBV2 and TRBJ1-1, the full variable domain is EPEVTQTPSHQVTQMGQEVILRCVPISNHLYFYWYRQILGQKVEFLVSFYNNEISEKSEIFDDQFSVERPDGSNFTLKIRSTKLEDSAMYFCASSGQRAFFGQGTRLTVV.

This clonotype has a count of ten or more. V and J are TRBV29-1 and TRBJ2-7; D is unresolved. With 5 bases removed from V and 2 bases from J, the gap between germline ends came to 19 bases. This CDR3 contains 15 residues. Germline V CDR1 and CDR2: SQVTM, ANQGSEA. This chain's CDR3 is CSVPTLGGQTYEQYF. In nucleotides, the CDR3 is TGCAGCGTTCCGACTTTGGGTGGGCAAACCTACGAGCAGTACTTC.

V usage is TRBV5-1 and J usage is TRBJ2-7; the match to TRBD2 covers 8 bases. With V trimmed by 4 bases and J by 2 bases, 8 bases remained unmatched. The CDR3 has 15 residues. The germline V gene has CDR1 SGHRS and CDR2 YFSETQ. The CDR3 sequence: CASSAGTSLPYEQYF. CDR3 coding DNA: TGCGCCAGCAGCGCCGGGACTAGTCTCCCCTACGAGCAGTACTTC.

Only a few counts were recorded for this clonotype. The CDR3 sequence is CASSFAWRAGNEQFF. CDR3 DNA sequence: TGTGCCAGCAGTTTCGCGTGGAGAGCCGGCAATGAGCAGTTCTTC. The V gene is TRBV12-3 or TRBV12-4, the J gene TRBJ2-1; D not resolved. This CDR3 spans 15 amino acids. Trimming cost V 3 bases and J 6 bases, with 15 bases left between them.

This clonotype was recorded many times. V gene TRBV10-3 combines with J gene TRBJ2-2; 7 bases are shared with TRBD1. The CDR3 contains 18 residues. Germline CDR1 reads ENHRY; CDR2 reads SYGVKD. V trimming: 4 bases; J trimming: 0 bases; junction bases outside the gene matches: 11. CDR3 sequence: CAISGNPWTGANTGELFF. The CDR3 nucleotides are TGTGCCATCAGTGGGAACCCCTGGACAGGCGCGAACACCGGGGAGCTGTTTTTT.

This clonotype was seen ten or more times. V gene TRBV7-9 combines with J gene TRBJ1-5; TRBD1 matches 8 bases. This CDR3 has 14 amino acids. The trim removed 5 bases at V and 3 bases at J, leaving 3 bases unmatched. Germline CDR1 SEHNR, CDR2 FQNEAQ (reference sequence). The CDR3 sequence: CASSPQGANQPQHF. The CDR3 DNA is TGTGCCAGCAGCCCCCAGGGGGCCAATCAGCCCCAGCATTTT.

This clonotype has a count of ten or more. The chain joins TRBV11-1 to TRBJ2-5; 9 bases match TRBD2. This CDR3 is built from 19 residues. Germline V gene sequence: CDR1 SGHAT, CDR2 FQDESV (reference sequence). The V and J ends lost 3 bases and 3 bases, in that order; junction bases with no gene match: 17. This CDR3 is CASSFGTPFTSGLKETQYF. The CDR3 nucleotides read TGTGCCAGCAGCTTTGGGACACCGTTTACTAGCGGGTTAAAAGAGACCCAGTACTTC.